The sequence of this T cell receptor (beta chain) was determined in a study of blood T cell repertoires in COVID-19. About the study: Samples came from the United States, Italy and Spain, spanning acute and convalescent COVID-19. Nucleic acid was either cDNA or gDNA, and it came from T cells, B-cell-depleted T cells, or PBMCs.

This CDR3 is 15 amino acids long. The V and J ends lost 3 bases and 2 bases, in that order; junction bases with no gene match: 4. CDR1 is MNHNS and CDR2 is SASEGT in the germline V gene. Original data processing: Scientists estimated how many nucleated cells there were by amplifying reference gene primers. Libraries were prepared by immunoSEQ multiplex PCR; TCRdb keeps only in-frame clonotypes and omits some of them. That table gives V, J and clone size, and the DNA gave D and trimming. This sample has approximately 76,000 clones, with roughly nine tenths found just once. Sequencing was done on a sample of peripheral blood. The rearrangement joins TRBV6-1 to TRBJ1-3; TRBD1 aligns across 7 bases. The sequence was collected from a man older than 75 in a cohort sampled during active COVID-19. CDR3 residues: CASSERGGPGNTIYF. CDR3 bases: TGTGCCAGCAGTGAGCGAGGGGGCCCTGGAAACACCATATATTTT.